Detailed here is one T cell receptor (beta chain). Sequencing was performed with immunoSEQ multiplex PCR; in TCRdb, only in-frame clones are kept and a portion is missing. Of 700,000 or so clones listed, 80% to 90% are singletons. The sample originates from a study of shared T cell receptors in the human thymus. V dropped 4 bases and J dropped 2; count of bases not matched to a gene: 6. Germline loops: CDR1 SGHTA, CDR2 FQGNSA. The CDR3 consists of 15 residues. The same specimen was also included in a second study, on human thymus T cells. From that paper: Thymus specimens were resections from corrective heart surgery. Related studies noted strongly shared thymic repertoires across unrelated people.

Sequencing used thymocytes. The sequence was obtained from a girl less than two years old with a congenital heart defect. V and J are TRBV7-2 and TRBJ2-3; TRBD2 agrees at 7 bases. CDR3 loop: CASSSQAGSTDTQYF. The DNA for the CDR3 is TGTGCCAGCAGCTCCCAAGCGGGGTCCACAGATACGCAGTATTTT.